A single sample gave rise to the 18 T cell receptor beta chains below, sequenced in a study of identifying expanded T cells in peripheral blood. Generated by immunoSEQ multiplex PCR, the TCRdb table keeps only in-frame clones and is missing some. The repertoire has roughly 86,000 clones, 70% to 90% of them found once; the top ten carry 4.5%. The sample was blood. The receptors originated from a person between 18 and 70 years old in good health.

This sequence joins TRBV7-9 and TRBJ2-7; perhaps D is TRBD1 or TRBD2 (5 bases each). The CDR3 is made up of 14 amino acids. Per the germline V gene, CDR1 is SEHNR and CDR2 is FQNEAQ (reference sequence). Trimming removed 5 bases from V and 3 bases from J, with 14 bases in between. CDR3: CASSLRQTNYEQYF. The CDR3 DNA reads TGTGCCAGCAGCCTCCGACAGACTAACTACGAGCAGTACTTC.

The chain recombines TRBV12-5 with TRBJ2-7; D not certain. The CDR3 runs to 10 residues. The germline V and J ends were trimmed by 4 bases and 6 bases, with 4 bases remaining between them. Germline CDR1 LGHNT, CDR2 FRNRAP. For the CDR3, the DNA is TGTGCTAGTGGTTCAGGCGAGCAGTACTTC. Translating gives CASGSGEQYF.

The gene calls are TRBV6-1 and TRBJ1-2, with D possibly being TRBD1 (5 bases). Trimming removed 0 bases at V and 5 bases at J, with 13 bases between. Germline CDR1 reads MNHNS; CDR2 reads SASEGT. This CDR3 has 15 amino acids. The CDR3 DNA is TGTGCCAGCAGTGAAGCGCTTGGGGGGAGGTATGGCTACACCTTC. It specifies CASSEALGGRYGYTF.

The gene calls are TRBV7-6 and TRBJ1-4, with unresolved D. From germline, CDR1 is SGHVS and CDR2 FNYEAQ. V was cut by 5 bases and J by 0 bases, with 10 bases left in between. The CDR3 is made up of 15 amino acids. The CDR3 protein is CASSPVGTTNEKLFF. The CDR3 region has the DNA TGTGCCAGCAGCCCCGTCGGGACAACTAATGAAAAACTGTTTTTT.

This rearrangement joins TRBV5-6 to TRBJ2-2; D not resolved. V was trimmed by 0 bases and J by 6 bases, leaving 12 bases between them. The CDR3 length is 15 residues. The germline V gene has CDR1 SGHDT and CDR2 YYEEEE. In nucleotides, the CDR3 is TGTGCCAGCAGCTTGGGTCTGTATGGAGCCGGGGAGCTGTTTTTT. Its protein is CASSLGLYGAGELFF.

V usage is TRBV18 and J usage is TRBJ2-1; 10 bases align to TRBD1. Trimming took 3 bases from V and 5 from J; bases not matched to a gene: 4. Germline loops: CDR1 KGHSH, CDR2 LQKENI. This CDR3 spans 15 amino acids. Written as DNA, the CDR3 is TGTGCCAGCTCACCGGGACAGGGGATCAACAATGAGCAGTTCTTC. Translation: CASSPGQGINNEQFF.

The rearrangement links TRBV21-1 to TRBJ1-1. TRBV21-1 is labeled a pseudogene. The length of the CDR3 is 14 residues. The CDR3 loop is CASSGEELNTEAFF. The CDR3 coding sequence is TGTGCCAGCAGCGGGGAGGAGCTGAACACTGAAGCTTTCTTT.

The chain joins TRBV7-9 to TRBJ1-4; maybe TRBD1 (6 bases). This CDR3 comprises 14 residues. Germline-derived CDR1 and CDR2 are SEHNR and FQNEAQ (reference sequence). V gave up 5 bases and J gave up 6 bases, with 13 bases separating them. The DNA for the CDR3 is TGTGCCAGCAGCCTTGGGGCAGGGGATGAAAAACTGTTTTTT. It translates to CASSLGAGDEKLFF.

J is TRBJ1-1 and V is TRBV5-6; unclear D gene. The V end lost 2 bases, the J end lost 1 base, and 6 bases lay between the germline ends. The CDR3 runs to 13 residues. Germline V gene sequence: CDR1 SGHDT, CDR2 YYEEEE. CDR3 bases: TGTGCCAGCAGCTTTAGACCGAACACTGAAGCTTTCTTT. Translating gives CASSFRPNTEAFF.

This sequence joins TRBV5-5 and TRBJ2-5; tentative D call: TRBD1 (6 bases). The germline V gene has CDR1 SGHKS and CDR2 YYEKEE (reference sequence). Trimming pared 0 bases from V and 4 bases from J, leaving 16 bases between. CDR3 size: 16 residues. The CDR3 nucleotides read TGTGCCAGCAGCTTGGAGGGCGGCAGGGGACGAGAGACCCAGTACTTC. Its protein is CASSLEGGRGRETQYF.

The rearrangement joins TRBV10-3 to TRBJ2-5; the D is unclear. CDR1 and CDR2 (germline): ENHRY, SYGVKD. V was clipped by 4 bases and J by 0 bases, with 6 bases between them. The CDR3 runs to 13 residues. This CDR3 reads CAISGTDQETQYF. The CDR3 DNA reads as TGTGCCATCAGTGGGACCGACCAAGAGACCCAGTACTTC.

The CDR3 DNA is TGCGCCAGCACCCGGACAGCCACAGATACGCAGTATTTT. This codes for CASTRTATDTQYF. The chain uses TRBV10-1 and TRBJ2-3; the D gene is possibly TRBD1 (6 bases). Trimming stripped 7 bases from V and 2 bases from J, with 10 bases between. Germline lookup yields CDR1 WNHNN and CDR2 SYGVQD (reference sequence). The CDR3 runs to 13 residues.

V is TRBV15 and J is TRBJ2-1, with 11 nucleotides matching TRBD2. The CDR3 length is 16 residues. The germline V gene has CDR1 LNHNV and CDR2 YYDKDF (reference sequence). J was trimmed by 7 bases and V by 9 bases; bases with no gene match: 14. The CDR3 here is CATAGGKTSGGNEQFF. Written as DNA, the CDR3 is TGTGCCACGGCAGGCGGGAAAACTAGCGGGGGAAATGAGCAGTTCTTC.

The chain has TRBV5-1 and TRBJ2-3, with a tentative D call TRBD1 (7 bases). Germline CDR1 and CDR2: SGHRS and YFSETQ. The CDR3 is made up of 16 amino acids. The V end was cut by 1 base, the J end by 0 bases, with 12 bases between. CDR3: CASSLQGGSSTDTQYF. The CDR3 nucleotides read TGCGCCAGCAGCTTGCAGGGGGGCTCGAGCACAGATACGCAGTATTTT.

The V and J genes are TRBV18 and TRBJ1-2; D possibly corresponds to TRBD1 (5 bases). V lost 4 bases to trimming and J lost 2 bases, with 23 bases between them. The CDR3 length is 18 residues. Germline V gene lookup returns CDR1 KGHSH and CDR2 LQKENI. The CDR3 loop is CASSQTGVVRAPNYGYTF. CDR3 bases: TGTGCCAGCTCACAAACGGGAGTTGTCAGGGCTCCAAACTATGGCTACACCTTC.

CDR3 loop: CASSYRGTNTEAFF. CDR3 DNA sequence: TGTGCCAGCAGTTATAGGGGCACGAACACTGAAGCTTTCTTT. V usage is TRBV6-6 and J usage is TRBJ1-1; tentatively, D is TRBD1 (5 bases). V lost 3 bases, J lost 1 base, and 9 bases lay in between. In germline, CDR1 is MNHNY, CDR2 SVGAGI (reference sequence). The CDR3 spans 14 residues.

For this clone: As the CDR3 is not closed by the conserved phenylalanine or tryptophan, this likely results from a read error. The limits of the CDR3 on the DNA are not certain, so only TCRdb's listed CDR3 is given. The chain links TRBV6-5 to TRBJ1-2; the table's D call, TRBD1, was not checked against the DNA. The CDR3 comprises 12 residues, both ends counted. In germline, CDR1 is MNHEY, CDR2 SVGAGI. This chain's CDR3 is CASSEADRDRVV.

This clone was seen more than once but under ten times. The chain recombines TRBV11-3 with TRBJ1-1; the match to TRBD1 covers 9 bases. Germline V gives CDR1 SGHNT, CDR2 YENEEA. This CDR3 has 15 amino acids. With V trimmed by 5 bases and J by 2 bases, 6 bases remained unmatched. The CDR3 DNA reads as TGTGCCAGCAGCACACGGGACAGGGTCAACACTGAAGCTTTCTTT. It is translated as CASSTRDRVNTEAFF.